A selection of T cell receptor beta chains follows, all from one sample in a study of shared clonotypes between healthy human individuals. Repertoires were generated with immunoSEQ multiplex PCR, while TCRdb's copy carries only in-frame clones and drops some. The table includes fewer than 200,000 clones, 65% to 80% detected once. Sequenced material: memory CD4+ T cells sorted from blood. These receptors all stem from a man aged 25 to 45 in good health. CDR3s include the opening cysteine and the closing phenylalanine or tryptophan. Fields, in order: D gene, V gene, CDR3 protein. D genes are given only for firm matches.

TRBD1 TRBV2 CASSKDRGERQPQHF
TRBD2 TRBV14 CASSLRTSGSLLANTGELFF
. TRBV4-3 CASSQDKLAFNEQFF
TRBD2 TRBV5-4 CASSLGLAGASNEQFF
. TRBV5-1 CASSHRDPSTDTQYF
. TRBV15 CATSRGGLGDTQYF
TRBD2 TRBV7-3 CASSSRLAGSTDTQYF
TRBD1 TRBV11-1 CASSLVQGEQYF
. TRBV6-5 CASSSRTAYNQPQHF
. TRBV2 CASSENSDLYEQYF
. TRBV7-8 CASSRSGPQSTGNTIYF
. TRBV6-6 CASRGGLSTDTQYF
. TRBV11-3 CASSLGLNYEQYF
TRBD1 TRBV5-1 CASSPGTGGPYNEQFF
TRBD2 TRBV5-1 CASSSPGSSGSNSYEQYF
. TRBV28 CASSRLGATNEKLFF
. TRBV27 CASSSIWGEQFF